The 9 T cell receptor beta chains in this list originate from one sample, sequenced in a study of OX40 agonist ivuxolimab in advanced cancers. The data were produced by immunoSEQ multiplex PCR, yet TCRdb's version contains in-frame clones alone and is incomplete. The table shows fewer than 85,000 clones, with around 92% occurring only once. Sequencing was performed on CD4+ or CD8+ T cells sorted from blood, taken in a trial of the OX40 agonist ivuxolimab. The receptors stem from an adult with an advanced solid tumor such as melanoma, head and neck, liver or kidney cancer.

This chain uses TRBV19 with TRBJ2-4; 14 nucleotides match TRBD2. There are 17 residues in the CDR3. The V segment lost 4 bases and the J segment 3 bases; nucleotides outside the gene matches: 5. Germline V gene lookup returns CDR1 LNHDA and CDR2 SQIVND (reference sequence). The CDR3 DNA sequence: TGTGCCAGTAGTAGGGGACTAGCGGGAGTCGGCAAAAACATTCAGTACTTC. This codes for CASSRGLAGVGKNIQYF.

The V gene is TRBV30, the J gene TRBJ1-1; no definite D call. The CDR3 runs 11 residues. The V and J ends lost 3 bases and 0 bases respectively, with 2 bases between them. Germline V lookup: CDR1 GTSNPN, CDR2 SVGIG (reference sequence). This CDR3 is CAWRMNTEAFF. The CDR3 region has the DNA TGTGCCTGGAGGATGAACACTGAAGCTTTCTTT. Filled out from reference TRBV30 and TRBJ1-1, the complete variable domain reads SQTIHQWPATLVQPVGSPLSLECTVEGTSNPNLYWYRQAAGRGLQLLFYSVGIGQISSEVPQNLSASRPQDRQFILSSKKLLLSDSGFYLCAWRMNTEAFFGQGTRLTVV.

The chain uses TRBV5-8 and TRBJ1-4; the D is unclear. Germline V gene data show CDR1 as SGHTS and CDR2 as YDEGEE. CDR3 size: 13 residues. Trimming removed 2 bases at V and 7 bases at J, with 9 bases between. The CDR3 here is CASSLRGREKLFF. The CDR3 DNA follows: TGTGCCAGCAGCTTACGAGGCCGTGAAAAACTGTTTTTT.

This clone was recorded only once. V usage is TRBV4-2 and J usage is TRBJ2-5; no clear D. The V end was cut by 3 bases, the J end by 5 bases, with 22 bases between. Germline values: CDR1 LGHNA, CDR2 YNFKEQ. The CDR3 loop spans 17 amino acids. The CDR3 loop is CASSQGSRTLRSETQYF. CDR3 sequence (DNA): TGTGCCAGCAGCCAGGGCTCCCGGACCTTACGATCTGAGACCCAGTACTTC.

CDR3 amino acids: CAWSVGLAGVYGQFF. DNA for the CDR3: TGTGCCTGGAGTGTTGGGCTAGCGGGAGTTTATGGGCAGTTCTTC. The rearrangement uses TRBV30 and TRBJ2-1; 10 bases align to TRBD2. This CDR3 has 15 amino acids. J gave up 12 bases and V 0 bases, and 11 bases lay outside the gene matches. CDR1 is GTSNPN, CDR2 SVGIG, per germline (reference sequence).

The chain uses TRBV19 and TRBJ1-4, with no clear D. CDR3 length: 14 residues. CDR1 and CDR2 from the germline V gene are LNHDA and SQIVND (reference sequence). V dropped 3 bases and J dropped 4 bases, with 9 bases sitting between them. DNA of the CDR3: TGTGCCAGTAGTATCCTGGGTCTTAATGAAAAACTGTTTTTT. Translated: CASSILGLNEKLFF.

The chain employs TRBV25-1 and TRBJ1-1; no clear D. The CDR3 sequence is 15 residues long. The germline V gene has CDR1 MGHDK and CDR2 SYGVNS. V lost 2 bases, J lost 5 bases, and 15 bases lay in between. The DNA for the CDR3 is TGTGCCAGCAGTGAAGTCAGCCGCCCCTTTACTGAAGCTTTCTTT. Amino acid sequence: CASSEVSRPFTEAFF. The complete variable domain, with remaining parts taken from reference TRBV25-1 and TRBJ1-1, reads EADIYQTPRYLVIGTGKKITLECSQTMGHDKMYWYQQDPGMELHLIHYSYGVNSTEKGDLSSESTVSRIRTEHFPLTLESARPSHTSQYLCASSEVSRPFTEAFFGQGTRLTVV.

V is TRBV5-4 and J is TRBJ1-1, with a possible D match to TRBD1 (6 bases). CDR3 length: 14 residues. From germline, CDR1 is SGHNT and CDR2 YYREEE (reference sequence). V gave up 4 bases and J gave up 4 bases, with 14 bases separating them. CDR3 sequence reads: CASSTEGGSTEAFF. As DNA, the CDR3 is TGTGCCAGCAGCACCGAGGGGGGGAGCACTGAAGCTTTCTTT.

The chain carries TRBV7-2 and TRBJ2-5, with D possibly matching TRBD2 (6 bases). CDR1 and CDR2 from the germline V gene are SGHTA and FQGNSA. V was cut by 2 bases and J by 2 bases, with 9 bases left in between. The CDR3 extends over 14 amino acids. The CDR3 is CASSLLGGQETQYF. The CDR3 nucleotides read TGTGCCAGCAGCTTATTGGGGGGACAAGAGACCCAGTACTTC.